The TCR beta chain described here comes from a study of molecular identifiers for immune sequencing clone quantification. Library preparation followed earlier protocols using designated TCR primers. In TCRdb, the PCR reads were re-called with MiXCR into one record per CDR3 protein. The sample has approximately 550,000 distinct CDR3 sequences; 20% to 25% are singletons. Germline CDR1 reads LGHNA; CDR2 reads YSLEER. V was pared by 0 bases and J by 4 bases, with 3 bases of the junction left unmatched. The CDR3 totals 16 residues. The material sequenced was naive CD8+ T cells from blood, with Jurkat cell RNA spiked in. Subset reported: FACS-sorted CD8+CD4-CCR7+CD45RA+ naive T cells. The sequence came from a human donor in good health. Some libraries in this study had Jurkat cell RNA spiked in. The chain combines TRBV4-3 with TRBJ2-2, with 9 bases that match TRBD2. The CDR3 DNA reads TGCGCCAGCAGCCAAGAGGCGGGACTAGCCACCGGGGAGCTGTTTTTT. Translated: CASSQEAGLATGELFF.